The 31 T cell receptor beta chains below come from one sample, sequenced in a study of regulatory T cells in long-lasting Graves disease. CDR3 regions were amplified by Arm-PCR using iRepertoire HTBI primers to build TCR beta libraries. TCRdb recomputed calls from the multiplex PCR reads with MiXCR, one row per CDR3 protein. This sample has under 500,000 distinct CDR3 sequences; less than 25% occur once, and the top ten carry around 21%. Indicated time point: persistent/refractory GD, antithyroid drugs over 5 years with positive TRAb. Preparation of the TCR library used RNA extracted from PBMCs. The material sequenced was peripheral blood mononuclear cells (PBMCs), taken when the disease was refractory, from a patient treated with antithyroid drugs. Source of these receptors: a female donor with Graves disease.

In regard to this clonotype: A much larger clone is a single base away; this may be a read error. The V gene is TRBV6-1, the J gene TRBJ2-7; D tentatively reads TRBD1 or TRBD2 (5 bases each). The V end was cut by 6 bases, the J end by 2 bases, with 14 bases between. Germline V gives CDR1 MNHNS, CDR2 SASEGT. The CDR3 extends over 14 amino acids. The CDR3 bases are TGTGCCAGCAGAAAACAGGCTAGCCCCTACGAGCAGTACTTC. Translating it yields CASRKQASPYEQYF.

The V call is TRBV6-6, the J call TRBJ2-2, with 7 bases lining up with TRBD2. The CDR3 consists of 19 residues. Trimming took 0 bases from V and 0 from J; bases not matched to a gene: 10. CDR1 and CDR2 from the germline V gene are MNHNY and SVGAGI (reference sequence). Here the CDR3 DNA reads TGTGCCAGCAGTTACTCGGGCGCGAGCGGGGTTACGAACACCGGGGAGCTGTTTTTT. Residues: CASSYSGASGVTNTGELFF.

This clonotype was seen repeatedly, ten times or more. The CDR3 is CASRDVSGPMEQYF. DNA for the CDR3: TGTGCCAGCAGGGACGTTAGCGGCCCGATGGAGCAGTACTTC. V is TRBV2 and J is TRBJ2-7, with D tentatively TRBD2 (6 bases). Deletions cut 6 bases from V and 7 bases from J, with 19 bases between. Germline CDR1 and CDR2: SNHLY and FYNNEI. This CDR3 contains 14 residues.

The chain recombines TRBV7-9 with TRBJ2-1, with 10 positions matching TRBD2. V was clipped by 1 base and J by 2 bases; unmatched bases: 11. In germline, CDR1 is SEHNR, CDR2 FQNEAQ (reference sequence). This CDR3 has 19 amino acids. This CDR3 reads CASSLGVASGSFAYNEQFF. The DNA of the CDR3 is TGTGCCAGCAGCTTAGGTGTTGCTAGCGGGAGTTTCGCCTACAATGAGCAGTTCTTC.

The chain uses TRBV19 and TRBJ1-1, with a weak D call TRBD1 (5 bases). The germline V gene encodes CDR1 LNHDA and CDR2 SQIVND (reference sequence). There are 15 residues in the CDR3. Trimming shortened V by 5 bases and J by 1 base, and 14 bases separated the two germline ends. The CDR3 coding sequence is TGTGCCAGTAGTTTTACTCGGGACCGGAACACTGAAGCTTTCTTT. It encodes CASSFTRDRNTEAFF.

This clonotype was seen only a few times. The rearrangement links TRBV28 to TRBJ1-2, with D unclear. This CDR3 has 16 residues. The V end was cut by 6 bases, the J end by 6 bases, with 23 bases between. Germline-derived CDR1 and CDR2 are MDHEN and SYDVKM. The CDR3 loop is CASSPGVGKFSDGYTF. The CDR3 nucleotides read TGTGCCAGCAGCCCCGGTGTAGGGAAATTTAGTGATGGCTACACCTTC.

This clonotype has a count of ten or more. The genes are TRBV27 and TRBJ1-5; D gene ambiguous. This CDR3 region has 14 residues. The germline gives CDR1 MNHEY, CDR2 SMNVEV (reference sequence). Trimming removed 5 bases at V and 1 base at J, with 9 bases between. CDR3: CASSLIESNQPQHF. The CDR3 DNA is TGTGCCAGCAGTCTAATCGAGAGCAATCAGCCCCAGCATTTT.

On this clonotype itself: Being one base from a much bigger clone, this may be a read error. This rearrangement joins TRBV2 to TRBJ2-2; 7 bases match TRBD2. This CDR3 region has 15 residues. From germline, CDR1 is SNHLY and CDR2 FYNNEI. The CDR3 sequence is CASRGSGLVTGELVF. CDR3 in DNA: TGTGCCAGCAGAGGTAGCGGGCTCGTCACCGGGGAGCTGGTTTTT.

This clonotype was recorded many times. The rearrangement joins TRBV7-2 to TRBJ2-5; D may be TRBD2 (5 bases). Germline lookup yields CDR1 SGHTA and CDR2 FQGNSA. CDR3 length: 15 amino acids. V lost 3 bases and J 0 bases, leaving 11 bases between the germline ends. The CDR3 here is CASSLGGLYQETQYF. In DNA, the CDR3 is TGTGCCAGCAGCTTGGGCGGGCTTTACCAAGAGACCCAGTACTTC.

A note on this clonotype: A much larger clone differs from this one at a single base, so this may be a read error. Written as DNA, the CDR3 is TGTGCCAGCGGTAGAGGGACCGGTGAAAAACTGTTTTTT. Translation gives CASGRGTGEKLFF. The chain combines TRBV2 with TRBJ1-4, with D possibly being TRBD1 (5 bases). Germline CDR1 is SNHLY and CDR2 is FYNNEI. The CDR3 contains 13 residues. V was cut by 8 bases and J by 7 bases, with 14 bases left in between.

A few counts support this clonotype. This chain links TRBV30 with TRBJ1-2, with D possibly matching TRBD1 (5 bases). Trimming stripped 0 bases from V and 3 bases from J, with 11 bases between. This CDR3 region has 14 residues. Germline assignment: CDR1 GTSNPN and CDR2 SVGIG (reference sequence). CDR3 nucleotides: TGTGCCTGGAGTGTACGAAGGGGAGACTATGGCTACACCTTC. Translated: CAWSVRRGDYGYTF.

This chain uses TRBV7-9 with TRBJ1-3; D is possibly TRBD1 (5 bases). CDR1 SEHNR and CDR2 FQNEAQ come from the germline V gene (reference sequence). With 3 bases removed from V and 4 bases from J, the gap between germline ends came to 7 bases. CDR3 size: 13 residues. The CDR3 here is CASSFDRGNTIYF. In DNA form, the CDR3 reads TGTGCCAGCAGCTTTGACAGAGGAAACACCATATATTTT.

This clonotype was recorded many times. This chain joins TRBV24-1 and TRBJ2-7; D perhaps matches TRBD2 (7 bases). The CDR3 spans 15 residues. V was trimmed by 4 bases and J by 3 bases, leaving 15 bases between them. Germline CDR1 KGHDR, CDR2 SFDVKD. CDR3 amino acids: CATSDGGGGDYEQYF. Here the CDR3 DNA reads TGTGCCACCAGTGACGGAGGAGGGGGGGACTACGAGCAGTACTTC.

The table lists this clonotype with a few counts. This chain uses TRBV7-9 with TRBJ1-6; weak D call: TRBD1 (5 bases). Trimming took 4 bases from V and 7 from J, leaving 11 bases between them. CDR3 length: 14 residues. Germline assignment: CDR1 SEHNR and CDR2 FQNEAQ (reference sequence). The chain's CDR3 is CASSSTETNSPLHF. In DNA, the CDR3 is TGTGCCAGCAGCTCGACAGAAACAAATTCACCCCTCCACTTT.

The chain has TRBV7-2 and TRBJ2-5; weak D call: TRBD1 (6 bases). The V end lost 4 bases, the J end lost 5 bases, and 14 bases lay between the germline ends. Per germline, CDR1 SGHTA and CDR2 FQGNSA. This CDR3 spans 14 amino acids. The CDR3 bases are TGTGCCAGCAGCTCAGCTGGGGGCGCGGAGACCCAGTACTTC. The encoded protein is CASSSAGGAETQYF.

The chain couples TRBV20-1 to TRBJ2-5; unclear D gene. The CDR3 covers 15 residues. The germline gives CDR1 DFQATT, CDR2 SNEGSKA (reference sequence). The V gene lost 2 bases and the J gene lost 2 bases, with 15 bases spanning the gap. CDR3 in amino acids: CSARSARVFQETQYF. The CDR3 DNA sequence: TGCAGTGCTAGAAGCGCCAGAGTCTTTCAAGAGACCCAGTACTTC.

Regarding this clonotype: No conserved phenylalanine or tryptophan ends this CDR3, so it is likely a read error. This chain joins TRBV7-9 and TRBJ2-7, with 11 nucleotides matching TRBD2. Trimming cost V 4 bases and J 5 bases; bases outside gene matches: 10. The CDR3 loop spans 16 amino acids. Germline assignment: CDR1 SEHNR and CDR2 FQNEAQ (reference sequence). The CDR3: CASSYTFGTSGNEQYL. CDR3 bases: TGTGCCAGCAGCTATACTTTCGGGACTAGCGGTAACGAGCAGTACCTC.

To note about this clonotype: A read error may explain this, as a much larger clone is one base away. V gene TRBV7-2 combines with J gene TRBJ2-7; no reliable D call. Germline assignment: CDR1 SGHTA and CDR2 FQGNSA. V lost 5 bases to trimming and J lost 0 bases, with 11 bases between them. The CDR3 sequence is 14 residues long. The CDR3 region has the DNA TGTGCCAGCAGCACGGTCCGGAGCTCCTACGAGCAGTACTTC. This translates into CASSTVRSSYEQYF.

The chain couples TRBV19 to TRBJ1-5; a possible D gene is TRBD1 (5 bases). The CDR3 extends over 18 amino acids. Germline CDR1 reads LNHDA; CDR2 reads SQIVND (reference sequence). V gave up 1 base and J gave up 4 bases, with 20 bases separating them. The CDR3 sequence is CASSIGGATGGRNQPQHF. CDR3 coding DNA: TGTGCCAGTAGTATAGGAGGGGCCACGGGCGGGCGGAATCAGCCCCAGCATTTT.

This clonotype has a handful of counts. The chain is built from TRBV7-8 and TRBJ1-1; D might be TRBD1 (6 bases). Between the trimmed V and J ends, which lost 4 bases and 4 bases, there was a span of 16 bases. Germline V CDR1 and CDR2: SGHVS, FQNEAQ. This CDR3 region has 15 residues. In DNA form, the CDR3 reads TGTGCCAGCAGCTCGAACAGGGTCTCAGGCACTGAAGCTTTCTTT. This gives the protein CASSSNRVSGTEAFF. The full variable domain, completed using reference TRBV7-8 and TRBJ1-1, is GAGVSQSPRYKVAKRGQDVALRCDPISGHVSLFWYQQALGQGPEFLTYFQNEAQLDKSGLPSDRFFAERPEGSVSTLKIQRTQQEDSAVYLCASSSNRVSGTEAFFGQGTRLTVV.

This chain joins TRBV4-3 and TRBJ2-7, with D possibly being TRBD1 or TRBD2 (5 bases each). Trimming pared 0 bases from V and 7 bases from J, leaving 19 bases between. Germline CDR1 and CDR2: LGHNA and YSLEER. This CDR3 has 16 residues. DNA of the CDR3: TGCGCCAGCAGCCAAGATAGGGGAGACCCTGTGTGGGAGCAGTACTTC. This translates into CASSQDRGDPVWEQYF.

This clonotype has at least ten counts. V gene TRBV5-1 combines with J gene TRBJ2-5; possibly TRBD1 for D (5 bases). The germline V and J ends were trimmed by 4 bases and 2 bases, with 18 bases remaining between them. The germline gives CDR1 SGHRS, CDR2 YFSETQ. CDR3 length: 16 amino acids. This CDR3 is CASSQAQGIPQETQYF. The DNA for the CDR3 is TGCGCCAGCAGCCAGGCTCAGGGAATCCCGCAAGAGACCCAGTACTTC.

This clonotype was seen ten or more times. The chain couples TRBV2 to TRBJ2-7; unclear D gene. The V and J ends lost 4 bases and 2 bases respectively, with 12 bases between them. The length of the CDR3 is 14 residues. CDR1 is SNHLY and CDR2 is FYNNEI in the germline V gene. CDR3 coding DNA: TGTGCCAGCAGTGGGGCCGCCCGACCCTACGAGCAGTACTTC. This codes for CASSGAARPYEQYF.

In this sample, this clonotype turned up many times. This chain joins TRBV12-3 or TRBV12-4 and TRBJ1-5, with D maybe TRBD1 (6 bases). The V and J ends lost 3 bases and 10 bases respectively, with 13 bases between them. The CDR3 sequence is 13 residues long. As DNA, the CDR3 is TGTGCCAGCAGTTTGGACAGTGCTTTACCCCAGCATTTT. Encoded protein: CASSLDSALPQHF.

The J gene is TRBJ2-2, the V gene TRBV11-1; 9 bases align to TRBD2. The CDR3 contains 16 residues. Trimming at V came to 5 bases and at J to 4 bases, leaving 8 bases not matched to a gene. Germline CDR1 reads SGHAT; CDR2 reads FQDESV (reference sequence). The CDR3 spells CASSLSGSMSTGELFF. The CDR3 DNA is TGTGCCAGCAGCCTTAGCGGGAGTATGAGCACCGGGGAGCTGTTTTTT.

This clonotype was recorded many times. This rearrangement joins TRBV6-5 to TRBJ1-4, with D possibly being TRBD1 (5 bases). The germline V gene has CDR1 MNHEY and CDR2 SVGAGI. The CDR3 is made up of 12 amino acids. Between the trimmed V and J ends, which lost 4 bases and 11 bases, there was a span of 11 bases. The CDR3 coding sequence is TGTGCCAGCAGTTCAGGCGGGACCAAACTGTTTTTT. Protein sequence: CASSSGGTKLFF.

This clonotype was counted only a few times. The chain couples TRBV19 to TRBJ2-7; TRBD1 aligns across 8 bases. Looked up from germline, CDR1 is LNHDA and CDR2 is SQIVND (reference sequence). This CDR3 is built from 13 residues. V was clipped by 8 bases and J by 7 bases; unmatched bases: 10. In DNA form, the CDR3 reads TGTGCCAGTGCTCGGACAGGGACGGGGGAGCAGTACTTC. As protein: CASARTGTGEQYF.

As regards this clonotype: This CDR3 fails to terminate in the conserved phenylalanine or tryptophan, so it likely reflects a read error. This chain joins TRBV7-2 and TRBJ2-1; TRBD2 agrees at 7 bases. The germline gives CDR1 SGHTA, CDR2 FQGNSA. This CDR3 spans 13 amino acids. The V and J ends lost 5 bases and 7 bases, in that order; junction bases with no gene match: 5. The CDR3 is CASSLREGNEQFL. Written as DNA, the CDR3 is TGTGCCAGCAGCCTAAGGGAGGGGAATGAGCAGTTCCTC.

This clonotype was detected many times. This chain uses TRBV2 with TRBJ1-4, with a possible D match to TRBD1 (5 bases). This CDR3 contains 14 residues. V shed 3 bases and J shed 6 bases, with 11 bases lying between them. Germline-derived CDR1 and CDR2 are SNHLY and FYNNEI. The CDR3 region has the DNA TGTGCCAGCAGTGAGGGGAGGGGATATGAAAAACTGTTTTTT. Amino acids: CASSEGRGYEKLFF.

This clonotype was observed at least ten times. The V gene is TRBV11-2, the J gene TRBJ2-1; D is possibly TRBD2 (6 bases). CDR3 length equals 15 residues. Trimming shortened V by 1 base and J by 1 base, and 8 bases separated the two germline ends. Germline assignment: CDR1 SGHAT and CDR2 FQNNGV. The DNA for the CDR3 is TGTGCCAGCAGCTTAGGGGGGACTTCCTACAATGAGCAGTTCTTC. It translates to CASSLGGTSYNEQFF.

This clonotype was recorded a few times. The V gene is TRBV3-1, the J gene TRBJ2-3; tentatively, D is TRBD1 or TRBD2 (5 bases each). Between the trimmed V and J ends, which lost 4 bases and 5 bases, there was a span of 7 bases. Germline V gene lookup returns CDR1 LGHDT and CDR2 YNNKEL (reference sequence). This CDR3 has 12 amino acids. The CDR3: CASSRGVDTQYF. CDR3 in DNA: TGTGCCAGCAGCCGAGGGGTAGATACGCAGTATTTT.